The 27 T cell receptor beta chains reported below all come from one sample, sequenced in a study of cytomegalovirus exposure and HLA in healthy donors. Primers for the PCR totalled 60 Vbeta and 13 Jbeta. Sequenced by immunoSEQ multiplex PCR; TCRdb stores in-frame clones only, minus some. The data contain about 140,000 clones, about 72% of them seen just once; the ten biggest clones take up about 4.5%. Sequences were obtained from PBMCs. All receptors come from a man aged 55 to 69 in good health and CMV-seronegative.

There are a few counts of this clone. The chain employs TRBV29-1 and TRBJ1-1; 7 positions match TRBD1. Losses at the gene ends were 5 bases for V and 4 bases for J; bases not matched to a gene: 7. Germline V gives CDR1 SQVTM, CDR2 ANQGSEA. The CDR3 totals 13 residues. This CDR3 is CSVFPTGTTEAFF. The CDR3 DNA follows: TGCAGCGTTTTCCCGACAGGGACCACTGAAGCTTTCTTT.

The chain recombines TRBV7-2 with TRBJ2-1; 11 bases are a match to TRBD1. V shed 3 bases and J 6 bases; nucleotides not matched to a gene: 4. The CDR3 sequence is 15 residues long. Germline V gene data show CDR1 as SGHTA and CDR2 as FQGNSA. The CDR3 coding sequence is TGTGCCAGCAGCTTCACTGGGACAGGGGGCAATGAGCAGTTCTTC. Its protein is CASSFTGTGGNEQFF.

The chain joins TRBV28 to TRBJ2-3, with 8 bases identical to TRBD2. The trim removed 9 bases at V and 6 bases at J, leaving 8 bases unmatched. Germline values: CDR1 MDHEN, CDR2 SYDVKM. This CDR3 contains 13 residues. The DNA for the CDR3 is TGTGCCAGTATAGCGGGATGGACGGATACGCAGTATTTT. The encoded protein is CASIAGWTDTQYF.

This clone showed up just once. V is TRBV9 and J is TRBJ2-7; 9 bases are shared with TRBD2. Germline loops: CDR1 SGDLS, CDR2 YYNGEE. The CDR3 runs 15 residues. V was clipped by 0 bases and J by 4 bases; unmatched bases: 5. CDR3 residues: CASSVDLAGRYEQYF. The CDR3 region has the DNA TGTGCCAGCAGCGTAGATCTAGCGGGGCGGTACGAGCAGTACTTC. The full variable domain, rest sourced from reference TRBV9 and TRBJ2-7, is DSGVTQTPKHLITATGQRVTLRCSPRSGDLSVYWYQQSLDQGLQFLIQYYNGEERAKGNILERFSAQQFPDLHSELNLSSLELGDSALYFCASSVDLAGRYEQYFGPGTRLTVT.

The chain uses TRBV5-1 and TRBJ2-3, with D perhaps matching TRBD2 (5 bases). Trimming took 0 bases from V and 1 from J, leaving 9 bases between them. The V gene's germline CDR1 is SGHRS and CDR2 YFSETQ. The CDR3 extends over 15 amino acids. Written as DNA, the CDR3 is TGCGCCAGCAGCTTGGTGGGAGTGGGCACAGATACGCAGTATTTT. It is translated as CASSLVGVGTDTQYF.

The J gene is TRBJ1-2, the V gene TRBV27; 8 positions match TRBD1. V gave up 6 bases and J gave up 4 bases; unmatched junction bases: 7. Per the germline V gene, CDR1 is MNHEY and CDR2 is SMNVEV (reference sequence). The CDR3 sequence is 14 residues long. CDR3 DNA: TGTGCCAGCAGCCTCAGGGGGCTCGGCTATGGCTACACCTTC. It codes for CASSLRGLGYGYTF.

This chain connects TRBV7-2 to TRBJ1-2; TRBD1 aligns across 7 bases. J lost 0 bases, V lost 4 bases, and 2 bases had no gene match. Germline V lookup: CDR1 SGHTA, CDR2 FQGNSA. The CDR3 sequence is 14 residues long. This CDR3 is CASSSTGSNYGYTF. The CDR3 nucleotides are TGTGCCAGCAGCTCGACAGGGTCTAACTATGGCTACACCTTC.

The J gene is TRBJ1-1, the V gene TRBV5-1; D gene uncertain. V was trimmed by 5 bases and J by 1 base, leaving 12 bases between them. Germline CDR1 SGHRS, CDR2 YFSETQ. The CDR3 is 14 residues long. CDR3 DNA sequence: TGCGCCAGCAGTCCCCGGACTGAGAACACTGAAGCTTTCTTT. It translates to CASSPRTENTEAFF.

The J gene is TRBJ1-3, the V gene TRBV5-5; maybe TRBD1 (5 bases). Germline CDR1 and CDR2: SGHKS and YYEKEE (reference sequence). V lost 1 base and J 6 bases, leaving 11 bases between the germline ends. This CDR3 contains 14 residues. CDR3 region: CASSLQGLQNTIYF. The CDR3 DNA reads TGTGCCAGCAGCTTGCAGGGTCTTCAAAACACCATATATTTT.

This clone was counted only a few times. This rearrangement joins TRBV7-6 to TRBJ2-7; no clear D. Germline V CDR1 and CDR2: SGHVS, FNYEAQ. This CDR3 region has 14 residues. Trimming pared 0 bases from V and 3 bases from J, leaving 9 bases between. CDR3 in amino acids: CASSLAATGYEQYF. CDR3 coding DNA: TGTGCCAGCAGCTTAGCGGCGACTGGCTACGAGCAGTACTTC.

The chain joins TRBV5-1 to TRBJ2-7, with D perhaps TRBD2 (7 bases). Germline V gives CDR1 SGHRS, CDR2 YFSETQ. Between the trimmed V and J ends, which lost 5 bases and 3 bases, there was a span of 15 bases. The CDR3 runs 14 residues. CDR3 amino acids: CASRGAGEYYEQYF. DNA for the CDR3: TGCGCCAGCAGGGGGGCGGGAGAGTACTACGAGCAGTACTTC.

Here the CDR3 reads CASSPGPTINQPQHF. CDR3 in DNA: TGTGCCAGCAGTCCGGGTCCCACCATTAATCAGCCCCAGCATTTT. This rearrangement joins TRBV6-6 to TRBJ1-5; D unclear. With 5 bases removed from V and 4 bases from J, the gap between germline ends came to 15 bases. This CDR3 comprises 15 residues. Germline values: CDR1 MNHNY, CDR2 SVGAGI (reference sequence).

Here the CDR3 reads CASSLDPRGGSLHF. The DNA of the CDR3 is TGTGCCAGCAGCTTGGACCCTCGGGGTGGGTCCCTCCACTTT. The V and J genes are TRBV7-2 and TRBJ1-6; D is ambiguous. The CDR3 runs 14 residues. The ends were cut back, 3 bases at V and 14 bases at J, with 17 bases in the middle. CDR1 is SGHTA and CDR2 is FQGNSA in the germline V gene.

The chain combines TRBV5-1 with TRBJ1-1, with D perhaps TRBD1 (5 bases). Looked up from germline, CDR1 is SGHRS and CDR2 is YFSETQ. The length of the CDR3 is 13 residues. V was cut by 4 bases and J by 5 bases, with 12 bases left in between. The CDR3 region has the DNA TGCGCCAGCAGCGCCGGGACTAGAACTGAAGCTTTCTTT. Translated: CASSAGTRTEAFF.

The genes are TRBV28 and TRBJ2-2, with D maybe TRBD2 (6 bases). The CDR3 spans 14 residues. Trimming left V 1 base short and J 6 bases short, with 9 bases between. Germline lookup yields CDR1 MDHEN and CDR2 SYDVKM. The CDR3: CASSLSGGPGELFF. The CDR3 DNA reads as TGTGCCAGCAGTTTATCAGGAGGGCCCGGGGAGCTGTTTTTT.

The chain uses TRBV6-5 and TRBJ1-5; no clear D gene. The CDR3 covers 12 residues. Trimming removed 2 bases from V and 9 bases from J, with 8 bases in between. Germline V gives CDR1 MNHEY, CDR2 SVGAGI. CDR3 sequence reads: CASSYRLRPQHF. CDR3 DNA: TGTGCCAGCAGTTACAGATTGAGGCCCCAGCATTTT.

Only a few counts were recorded for this clone. This rearrangement joins TRBV11-1 to TRBJ1-2; D gene ambiguous. This CDR3 is built from 13 residues. V was pared by 2 bases and J by 5 bases, with 9 bases between. Per the germline V gene, CDR1 is SGHAT and CDR2 is FQDESV (reference sequence). CDR3 residues: CASSLNEIYGYTF. CDR3 coding DNA: TGTGCCAGCAGCTTAAACGAGATTTATGGCTACACCTTC.

This clone was observed once. CDR3 protein: CASSQKGGGVGKLFF. DNA of the CDR3: TGTGCCAGCTCTCAAAAAGGGGGCGGAGTAGGAAAACTGTTTTTT. The chain is built from TRBV6-5 and TRBJ1-4, with 7 bases matching TRBD1. V was clipped by 8 bases and J by 10 bases; unmatched bases: 16. From germline, CDR1 is MNHEY and CDR2 SVGAGI. The CDR3 contains 15 residues.

The chain has TRBV10-3 and TRBJ2-7, with D possibly being TRBD2 (6 bases). Germline CDR1 reads ENHRY; CDR2 reads SYGVKD. V was shortened by 0 bases and J by 5 bases, with 11 bases between the two germline ends. The CDR3 has 14 amino acids. The CDR3, as DNA: TGTGCCATCAGTGAGTCATCTAGCGACAACGAGCAGTACTTC. Its protein product is CAISESSSDNEQYF.

V usage is TRBV28 and J usage is TRBJ2-3, with D hard to call. This CDR3 has 13 amino acids. V was pared by 7 bases and J by 2 bases, with 10 bases between. Germline V gene lookup returns CDR1 MDHEN and CDR2 SYDVKM. CDR3 coding DNA: TGTGCCAGCATTAACAGCTACACAGATACGCAGTATTTT. Protein sequence: CASINSYTDTQYF.

This chain uses TRBV5-6 with TRBJ1-2; the match to TRBD1 covers 11 bases. This CDR3 contains 14 residues. The germline gives CDR1 SGHDT, CDR2 YYEEEE. The V gene end was trimmed by 5 bases and the J gene end by 7 bases; junction bases not matched to a gene: 7. The CDR3 nucleotides are TGTGCCAGCAGTAACGGACAGGGGGCGGGTGGCTACACCTTC. This translates into CASSNGQGAGGYTF.

The gene calls are TRBV7-3 and TRBJ2-2, with 14 positions matching TRBD2. The CDR3 length is 17 residues. The V segment lost 4 bases and the J segment 6 bases; nucleotides outside the gene matches: 7. Germline V gives CDR1 SGHTA, CDR2 FQGTGA. The CDR3 loop is CASSSPGLAGVAGELFF. The CDR3 nucleotides are TGTGCCAGCAGCTCACCGGGACTAGCGGGAGTTGCCGGGGAGCTGTTTTTT.

This chain connects TRBV28 to TRBJ1-3, with TRBD1 matching 7 bases. V shed 3 bases, J shed 0 bases, and the junction held 2 bases outside the gene matches. Germline V gene sequence: CDR1 MDHEN, CDR2 SYDVKM. The CDR3 runs 15 residues. The CDR3 sequence is CASSLRDSSGNTIYF. Written as DNA, the CDR3 is TGTGCCAGCAGTTTGAGGGACAGCTCTGGAAACACCATATATTTT.

This clone was counted a single time. The chain employs TRBV9 and TRBJ2-7, with 7 bases identical to TRBD2. Trimming at V came to 3 bases and at J to 7 bases, leaving 1 base not matched to a gene. This CDR3 has 11 amino acids. Germline CDR1 SGDLS, CDR2 YYNGEE. DNA for the CDR3: TGTGCCAGCAGCGCGGGGGGTGAGCAGTACTTC. Translated, it gives CASSAGGEQYF.

The rearrangement joins TRBV7-2 to TRBJ1-5; maybe TRBD1 (5 bases). Trimming took 4 bases from V and 3 from J, leaving 13 bases between them. CDR3 size: 15 residues. Germline assignment: CDR1 SGHTA and CDR2 FQGNSA. In DNA form, the CDR3 reads TGTGCCAGCAGCTCGGGGGATTTAACCAATCAGCCCCAGCATTTT. Amino acid sequence: CASSSGDLTNQPQHF.

The chain employs TRBV9 and TRBJ2-5; 7 nucleotides match TRBD2. Trimming cost V 0 bases and J 1 base; bases outside gene matches: 3. Per the germline V gene, CDR1 is SGDLS and CDR2 is YYNGEE. This CDR3 has 15 amino acids. The CDR3 protein is CASSVAREGQETQYF. The CDR3, as DNA: TGTGCCAGCAGCGTAGCGAGGGAGGGCCAAGAGACCCAGTACTTC.

V is TRBV9 and J is TRBJ1-4; maybe TRBD1 (6 bases). This CDR3 contains 15 residues. Trimming removed 4 bases from V and 5 bases from J, with 15 bases in between. Germline V CDR1 and CDR2: SGDLS, YYNGEE. CDR3 nucleotides: TGTGCCAGCAGCTTGCAGGGGAGCCGGAATGAAAAACTGTTTTTT. It translates to CASSLQGSRNEKLFF.